The 24 T cell receptor beta chains below come from one sample, sequenced in a study of PD-1 blockade in classical Hodgkin lymphoma (dated by TCRdb to the early 2020s). Library preparation was by the immunoSEQ multiplex PCR assay. TCRdb re-hosts the immuneACCESS table, in-frame sequences only. Its copies lack some clones; in the studies checked, an unresolved V gene accounts for under half of them, and the cause for the rest is not known. This sample has around 11,000 clones in its table, and around 76% of those were observed once. About 3.5% of the sample lies in the top ten. The meaning of the sample's time point label: cycle 4 day 1 (C4D1), after 5 to 7 weeks of nivolumab. Relapse after autologous stem cell transplantation had occurred in all trial patients, and cohorts A, B and C were distinguished by prior brentuximab vedotin exposure. A Miltenyi CD4+ T cell isolation kit was used for magnetic negative selection to purify CD4+ T cells from thawed PBMCs.

The sample was CD4+ T cells from blood, taken before the fourth cycle of nivolumab. The receptors were sampled from a human donor with classical Hodgkin lymphoma.

This clone is labeled medium-sized. The chain is built from TRBV29-1 and TRBJ1-2, with 9 positions matching TRBD1. CDR1 and CDR2 (germline): SQVTM, ANQGSEA. This CDR3 region has 13 residues. With V trimmed by 7 bases and J by 7 bases, 10 bases remained unmatched. The CDR3 DNA reads as TGCAGCGCGAAATCTACAGGGGGCGGTGGCTACACCTTC. Protein: CSAKSTGGGGYTF.

The chain is built from TRBV5-5 and TRBJ2-2; D is perhaps TRBD1 or TRBD2 (5 bases each). With 1 base removed from V and 6 bases from J, the gap between germline ends came to 13 bases. CDR1 SGHKS and CDR2 YYEKEE come from the germline V gene (reference sequence). The CDR3 loop spans 15 amino acids. CDR3 DNA sequence: TGTGCCAGCAGCTTGCGAGGGGTGATATCCGGGGAGCTGTTTTTT. It specifies CASSLRGVISGELFF. The full variable domain, completed using reference TRBV5-5 and TRBJ2-2, is DAGVTQSPTHLIKTRGQQVTLRCSPISGHKSVSWYQQVLGQGPQFIFQYYEKEERGRGNFPDRFSARQFPNYSSELNVNALLLGDSALYLCASSLRGVISGELFFGEGSRLTVL.

This chain links TRBV18 with TRBJ2-7, with 9 bases aligning to TRBD1. CDR3 length: 15 residues. Germline assignment: CDR1 KGHSH and CDR2 LQKENI. Losses at the gene ends were 2 bases for V and 1 base for J; bases not matched to a gene: 3. CDR3 bases: TGTGCCAGCTCACCAGGGACAGGGATATCCTACGAGCAGTACTTC. Translated, it gives CASSPGTGISYEQYF.

The genes are TRBV20-1 and TRBJ1-5, with D unclear. CDR3 length equals 11 residues. Per the germline V gene, CDR1 is DFQATT and CDR2 is SNEGSKA (reference sequence). Trimming shortened V by 3 bases and J by 9 bases, and 9 bases separated the two germline ends. CDR3 region: CSASTDGPQHF. CDR3 DNA: TGCAGTGCTAGTACCGATGGGCCCCAGCATTTT.

This chain connects TRBV9 to TRBJ1-4; the match to TRBD1 covers 8 bases. J lost 6 bases, V lost 2 bases, and 9 bases had no gene match. The CDR3 runs to 16 residues. In germline, CDR1 is SGDLS, CDR2 YYNGEE. The CDR3 is CASSVRAGGPDEKLFF. The CDR3 DNA sequence: TGTGCCAGCAGCGTCAGGGCAGGGGGCCCGGATGAAAAACTGTTTTTT. The entire variable domain, with the rest obtained from reference TRBV9 and TRBJ1-4, is as follows: DSGVTQTPKHLITATGQRVTLRCSPRSGDLSVYWYQQSLDQGLQFLIQYYNGEERAKGNILERFSAQQFPDLHSELNLSSLELGDSALYFCASSVRAGGPDEKLFFGSGTQLSVL.

The chain has TRBV5-1 and TRBJ2-5; 11 bases are a match to TRBD2. Germline V gene data show CDR1 as SGHRS and CDR2 as YFSETQ. This CDR3 comprises 18 residues. Trimming at V came to 1 base and at J to 1 base, leaving 9 bases not matched to a gene. Here the CDR3 reads CASSLLPSGGPIQETQYF. For the CDR3, the DNA is TGCGCCAGCAGCTTGTTGCCTAGCGGGGGGCCAATCCAAGAGACCCAGTACTTC.

J is TRBJ2-5 and V is TRBV2; D gene uncertain. The CDR3 runs to 12 residues. V dropped 4 bases and J dropped 8 bases, with 11 bases sitting between them. CDR1 is SNHLY and CDR2 is FYNNEI in the germline V gene. The CDR3 bases are TGTGCCAGCAGTGTAACTTCTGGAACCCAGTACTTC. It translates to CASSVTSGTQYF.

The chain carries TRBV19 and TRBJ2-7, with a possible D match to TRBD2 (5 bases). Germline lookup yields CDR1 LNHDA and CDR2 SQIVND (reference sequence). This CDR3 comprises 11 residues. V was trimmed by 5 bases and J by 3 bases, leaving 5 bases between them. The CDR3 loop is CASSDYYEQYF. CDR3 nucleotides: TGTGCCAGTAGTGACTACTACGAGCAGTACTTC.

This chain connects TRBV18 to TRBJ1-2, with 10 bases that match TRBD1. V was pared by 4 bases and J by 4 bases, with 12 bases of the junction left unmatched. Germline CDR1 is KGHSH and CDR2 is LQKENI. The CDR3 sequence is 17 residues long. The CDR3 sequence is CASSQTGGAMGGYGYTF. The CDR3 nucleotides read TGTGCCAGCTCACAGACAGGGGGCGCGATGGGCGGCTATGGCTACACCTTC.

This CDR3 is CASSLMSSYNSPLHF. The CDR3 nucleotides are TGTGCCAGCTCACTGATGAGCTCCTATAATTCACCCCTCCACTTT. The gene calls are TRBV28 and TRBJ1-6; D remains ambiguous. The CDR3 has 15 amino acids. Between the trimmed V and J ends, which lost 8 bases and 0 bases, there was a span of 11 bases. CDR1 is MDHEN, CDR2 SYDVKM, per germline.

This rearrangement joins TRBV5-1 to TRBJ2-1; D may correspond to TRBD1 or TRBD2 (5 bases each). The CDR3 is 16 residues long. Germline-derived CDR1 and CDR2 are SGHRS and YFSETQ. V shed 3 bases and J shed 5 bases, with 18 bases lying between them. In DNA, the CDR3 is TGCGCCAGCAGCTGGACCACCGGGACCAAAGACAATGAGCAGTTCTTC. Translating gives CASSWTTGTKDNEQFF.

The chain is built from TRBV13 and TRBJ2-7; a weak D match, TRBD2 (5 bases). Germline CDR1 is PRHDT and CDR2 is FYEKMQ (reference sequence). CDR3 length: 12 residues. V lost 3 bases, J lost 6 bases, and 9 bases lay in between. CDR3 loop: CASSFASGEQYF. For the CDR3, the DNA is TGTGCCAGCAGCTTCGCCAGCGGCGAGCAGTACTTC.

The V call is TRBV7-6, the J call TRBJ2-1, with a weak D call TRBD2 (5 bases). The V gene lost 0 bases and the J gene lost 2 bases, with 11 bases spanning the gap. Germline CDR1 and CDR2: SGHVS and FNYEAQ. The CDR3 is 16 amino acids. CDR3 DNA: TGTGCCAGCAGCTTAGCCGGGAACGGTCCCTACAATGAGCAGTTCTTC. Protein product: CASSLAGNGPYNEQFF.

J is TRBJ1-1 and V is TRBV5-4; 7 nucleotides agree with TRBD1. The germline CDR1 and CDR2 sequences are SGHNT and YYREEE (reference sequence). The CDR3 consists of 16 residues. V lost 4 bases, J lost 0 bases, and 9 bases stayed unmatched. Here the CDR3 reads CASSRPSTGLNTEAFF. Here the CDR3 DNA reads TGTGCCAGCAGCCGTCCTTCGACAGGGTTGAACACTGAAGCTTTCTTT.

This chain's CDR3 is CASSLEGGSGNTIYF. In DNA form, the CDR3 reads TGCGCCAGCAGCTTGGAGGGGGGCTCTGGAAACACCATATATTTT. The chain joins TRBV5-1 to TRBJ1-3; D is perhaps TRBD1 (6 bases). Germline V gene sequence: CDR1 SGHRS, CDR2 YFSETQ. Trimming removed 0 bases at V and 0 bases at J, with 7 bases between. This CDR3 comprises 15 residues. The full variable domain, in which reference TRBV5-1 and TRBJ1-3 provide the parts outside the CDR3, is KAGVTQTPRYLIKTRGQQVTLSCSPISGHRSVSWYQQTPGQGLQFLFEYFSETQRNKGNFPGRFSGRQFSNSRSEMNVSTLELGDSALYLCASSLEGGSGNTIYFGEGSWLTVV.

J is TRBJ1-2 and V is TRBV11-2; 11 bases are a match to TRBD1. With 4 bases clipped from V and 8 bases from J, the junction kept 12 bases outside the gene matches. The germline V gene encodes CDR1 SGHAT and CDR2 FQNNGV. This CDR3 region has 16 residues. In DNA form, the CDR3 reads TGTGCCAGCAGCTCCCAACCGGACAGGGGGCTAGGCGGCTACACCTTC. It is translated as CASSSQPDRGLGGYTF.

The chain links TRBV19 to TRBJ2-7; TRBD2 agrees at 14 bases. The CDR3 is 19 amino acids. V trimming: 7 bases; J trimming: 0 bases; junction bases outside the gene matches: 14. Germline values: CDR1 LNHDA, CDR2 SQIVND (reference sequence). This chain's CDR3 is CASKGPRLAGGLYSYEQYF. The CDR3 DNA reads as TGTGCCAGTAAGGGGCCCAGACTAGCGGGAGGGCTTTACTCCTACGAGCAGTACTTC.

The rearrangement uses TRBV28 and TRBJ2-6; 12 positions match TRBD2. Germline CDR1 reads MDHEN; CDR2 reads SYDVKM. This CDR3 spans 16 amino acids. Losses at the gene ends were 10 bases for V and 0 bases for J; bases not matched to a gene: 4. The CDR3, as DNA: TGTGCCACGTTGGGACTAGCGGGCTCTGGGGCCAACGTCCTGACTTTC. As protein: CATLGLAGSGANVLTF.

The J gene is TRBJ1-2, the V gene TRBV5-4; D ambiguous. CDR3 length: 14 residues. The V gene lost 1 base and the J gene lost 0 bases, with 7 bases spanning the gap. The V gene's germline CDR1 is SGHNT and CDR2 YYREEE (reference sequence). CDR3 DNA sequence: TGTGCCAGCAGCTTGTCCGGGTCTAACTATGGCTACACCTTC. Translation: CASSLSGSNYGYTF.

The chain combines TRBV6-5 with TRBJ1-2; no firm D call. Trimming stripped 7 bases from V and 5 bases from J, with 14 bases between. CDR3 length: 13 residues. Per the germline V gene, CDR1 is MNHEY and CDR2 is SVGAGI. DNA for the CDR3: TGTGCCAGCACCCGCGCCGCACGGTATGGCTACACCTTC. Its protein is CASTRAARYGYTF.

The chain carries TRBV28 and TRBJ2-7; D could derive from TRBD1 or TRBD2 (8 bases each). Germline CDR1 is MDHEN and CDR2 is SYDVKM. V gave up 6 bases and J gave up 4 bases, with 22 bases separating them. The CDR3 is 16 amino acids. The CDR3 loop reads CASRTGGSGGSYEQYF. The CDR3 region has the DNA TGTGCCAGCAGAACAGGGGGGAGCGGGGGATCGTACGAGCAGTACTTC.

The rearrangement links TRBV5-1 to TRBJ2-3, with 7 positions matching TRBD2. The J segment lost 6 bases and the V segment lost 4 bases, leaving 8 bases of the junction unmatched. The CDR3 contains 14 residues. Germline values: CDR1 SGHRS, CDR2 YFSETQ. For the CDR3, the DNA is TGCGCCAGCAGCCTAGGGGAGGGCCGGGATACGCAGTATTTT. Residues: CASSLGEGRDTQYF.

The DNA for the CDR3 is TGTGCCAGCAGTTCGGACGGGCCCTCCTACAATGAGCAGTTCTTC. Amino acids: CASSSDGPSYNEQFF. The genes are TRBV27 and TRBJ2-1; D remains unclear. Germline V gene data show CDR1 as MNHEY and CDR2 as SMNVEV (reference sequence). This CDR3 region has 15 residues. Trimming removed 4 bases from V and 0 bases from J, with 10 bases in between.

This rearrangement joins TRBV11-2 to TRBJ1-3; perhaps TRBD1 as D (6 bases). The CDR3 runs 19 residues. V gave up 2 bases and J gave up 2 bases, with 22 bases separating them. Germline V gene sequence: CDR1 SGHAT, CDR2 FQNNGV. The CDR3 sequence: CASSLNSPWAGETGNTIYF. The CDR3 coding sequence is TGTGCCAGCAGCTTAAACTCACCCTGGGCAGGGGAAACTGGAAACACCATATATTTT.